The 22 T cell receptor beta chains below were found in one sample sequenced in a study of long-term antiretroviral therapy in people with HIV. Samples were assayed with immunoSEQ v3.0 at survey level. Sequencing was performed with immunoSEQ multiplex PCR; in TCRdb, only in-frame clones are kept and a portion is missing. The data contain nearly 30,000 clones, just under 90% of them seen just once; the ten biggest clones take up roughly 8%. This specimen was unsorted PBMCs, taken 3.2 years before starting antiretroviral therapy. These receptor sequences come from a man aged 50 to 59 with HIV.

J is TRBJ2-7 and V is TRBV6-1, with D possibly being TRBD2 (6 bases). CDR1 is MNHNS and CDR2 is SASEGT in the germline V gene. The CDR3 runs 14 residues. V was clipped by 6 bases and J by 0 bases, with 12 bases between them. In DNA, the CDR3 is TGTGCCAGCAGGCTTGAGCGGGCCTCCTACGAGCAGTACTTC. This encodes CASRLERASYEQYF.

This sequence joins TRBV7-6 and TRBJ2-1; 7 bases agree with TRBD2. Germline assignment: CDR1 SGHVS and CDR2 FNYEAQ. This CDR3 spans 18 amino acids. V dropped 1 base and J dropped 4; count of bases not matched to a gene: 13. CDR3 DNA sequence: TGTGCCAGCAGCTTAGTCCACGGGGGGTACACGACATACAATGAGCAGTTCTTC. It codes for CASSLVHGGYTTYNEQFF.

This clone occurred a few times. The chain employs TRBV7-6 and TRBJ2-7; D perhaps matches TRBD1 (5 bases). The V end lost 5 bases, the J end lost 2 bases, and 13 bases lay between the germline ends. The CDR3 extends over 14 amino acids. The germline V gene encodes CDR1 SGHVS and CDR2 FNYEAQ. The CDR3 DNA reads as TGTGCCAGCAGCCCCCCCGACAGAGCCTACGAGCAGTACTTC. This sequence encodes CASSPPDRAYEQYF.

The rearrangement links TRBV7-2 to TRBJ2-2; TRBD2 aligns across 13 bases. Germline-derived CDR1 and CDR2 are SGHTA and FQGNSA. With 5 bases clipped from V and 6 bases from J, the junction kept 6 bases outside the gene matches. The CDR3 runs 16 residues. The CDR3 coding sequence is TGTGCCAGCAGCCGTACTAGCGGGGGGGCCCCCGGGGAGCTGTTTTTT. It translates to CASSRTSGGAPGELFF.

The sample holds one count of this clone. The J gene is TRBJ1-2, the V gene TRBV4-1; D is unresolved. This CDR3 spans 14 amino acids. Germline V lookup: CDR1 MGHRA, CDR2 YSYEKL. V was trimmed by 4 bases and J by 4 bases, leaving 13 bases between them. CDR3 region: CASSPPGVAYGYTF. Written as DNA, the CDR3 is TGCGCCAGCAGCCCCCCCGGTGTGGCCTATGGCTACACCTTC.

This rearrangement joins TRBV11-2 to TRBJ2-6, with a weak D call TRBD1 (5 bases). This CDR3 has 16 amino acids. Germline V gene data show CDR1 as SGHAT and CDR2 as FQNNGV. The ends were cut back, 4 bases at V and 1 base at J, with 11 bases in the middle. In DNA, the CDR3 is TGTGCCAGCAGCTCACCCAGGGAATCTGGGGCCAACGTCCTGACTTTC. It is translated as CASSSPRESGANVLTF.

The chain couples TRBV29-1 to TRBJ2-1, with D maybe TRBD1 (6 bases). V shed 3 bases and J shed 1 base, with 7 bases lying between them. Germline CDR1 and CDR2: SQVTM and ANQGSEA. The length of the CDR3 is 13 residues. The CDR3 is CSVDQGSYNEQFF. Written as DNA, the CDR3 is TGCAGCGTTGATCAGGGGTCCTACAATGAGCAGTTCTTC.

The chain joins TRBV5-1 to TRBJ2-7, with D unclear. The length of the CDR3 is 13 residues. Germline CDR1 reads SGHRS; CDR2 reads YFSETQ. V was pared by 2 bases and J by 3 bases, with 9 bases between. CDR3: CASSLDGNYEQYF. DNA of the CDR3: TGCGCCAGCAGCTTAGACGGAAACTACGAGCAGTACTTC.

The chain employs TRBV7-9 and TRBJ1-3; D is ambiguous. V lost 1 base to trimming and J lost 4 bases, with 5 bases between them. Germline CDR1 SEHNR, CDR2 FQNEAQ (reference sequence). The CDR3 loop spans 13 amino acids. CDR3 nucleotides: TGTGCCAGCAGCTTAGGTCAGGGAAACACCATATATTTT. Protein sequence: CASSLGQGNTIYF.

J is TRBJ2-3 and V is TRBV11-3; 11 bases match TRBD1. CDR1 is SGHNT and CDR2 is YENEEA in the germline V gene. Losses at the gene ends were 5 bases for V and 3 bases for J; bases not matched to a gene: 7. The CDR3 has 16 amino acids. Written as DNA, the CDR3 is TGTGCCAGCAGCCGGATCGGACAGGGGGCTACAGATACGCAGTATTTT. This gives the protein CASSRIGQGATDTQYF. Variable domain in full (rest from reference TRBV11-3 and TRBJ2-3): EAGVVQSPRYKIIEKKQPVAFWCNPISGHNTLYWYLQNLGQGPELLIRYENEEAVDDSQLPKDRFSAERLKGVDSTLKIQPAELGDSAVYLCASSRIGQGATDTQYFGPGTRLTVL.

This clone rates as medium-sized (0.01 to 0.1%). CDR3 sequence: CASTVQDEQYF. In DNA, the CDR3 is TGTGCCAGCACCGTACAGGACGAGCAGTACTTC. The gene calls are TRBV2 and TRBJ2-7, with D tentatively TRBD1 (5 bases). The germline V gene has CDR1 SNHLY and CDR2 FYNNEI. V was shortened by 7 bases and J by 5 bases, with 9 bases between the two germline ends. The CDR3 is 11 residues long.

The rearrangement uses TRBV5-1 and TRBJ2-7; D is undetermined. Germline CDR1 is SGHRS and CDR2 is YFSETQ. The ends were cut back, 0 bases at V and 2 bases at J, with 6 bases in the middle. This CDR3 has 13 amino acids. The CDR3 coding sequence is TGCGCCAGCAGCTTGGTAGGAACCTACGAGCAGTACTTC. It translates to CASSLVGTYEQYF.

This sequence joins TRBV15 and TRBJ1-3; D remains unclear. This CDR3 is built from 14 residues. Trimming cost V 3 bases and J 3 bases, with 9 bases left between them. From germline, CDR1 is LNHNV and CDR2 YYDKDF (reference sequence). The CDR3 sequence: CATSSLEVGNTIYF. As DNA, the CDR3 is TGTGCCACCAGCAGTTTAGAGGTTGGAAACACCATATATTTT.

The gene calls are TRBV28 and TRBJ2-7; the D gene is possibly TRBD1 (6 bases). The CDR3 runs to 14 residues. Trimming left V 6 bases short and J 5 bases short, with 17 bases between. Germline loops: CDR1 MDHEN, CDR2 SYDVKM. Here the CDR3 DNA reads TGTGCCAGCAGCCGACTCACAGGGCTGAACGAGCAGTACTTC. Protein sequence: CASSRLTGLNEQYF.

The V and J genes are TRBV5-8 and TRBJ1-2, with D possibly matching TRBD1 (5 bases). Germline values: CDR1 SGHTS, CDR2 YDEGEE. This CDR3 is built from 13 residues. V shed 0 bases and J shed 12 bases, with 15 bases lying between them. CDR3 amino acids: CASSLALPQGDTF. In DNA, the CDR3 is TGTGCCAGCAGCTTGGCTCTCCCCCAGGGTGACACCTTC. The full variable domain, rest sourced from reference TRBV5-8 and TRBJ1-2, is EAGVTQSPTHLIKTRGQQATLRCSPISGHTSVYWYQQALGLGLQFLLWYDEGEERNRGNFPPRFSGRQFPNYSSELNVNALELEDSALYLCASSLALPQGDTFGSGTRLTVV.

The chain recombines TRBV30 with TRBJ1-1; D not resolved. The germline gives CDR1 GTSNPN, CDR2 SVGIG (reference sequence). V lost 1 base to trimming and J lost 3 bases, with 6 bases between them. The CDR3 runs 12 residues. CDR3 sequence reads: CAWSDPYTEAFF. CDR3 coding DNA: TGTGCCTGGAGTGATCCGTACACTGAAGCTTTCTTT.

This chain joins TRBV5-1 and TRBJ1-2, with 7 positions matching TRBD1. The trim removed 0 bases at V and 8 bases at J, leaving 10 bases unmatched. The germline CDR1 and CDR2 sequences are SGHRS and YFSETQ. The CDR3 is 15 amino acids. This chain's CDR3 is CASSLADRAPWGYTF. The CDR3 DNA reads as TGCGCCAGCAGCTTGGCCGACAGGGCCCCGTGGGGCTACACCTTC.

The V call is TRBV7-2, the J call TRBJ1-2; no clear D. The CDR3 sequence is 15 residues long. V was trimmed by 5 bases and J by 1 base, leaving 14 bases between them. The V gene's germline CDR1 is SGHTA and CDR2 FQGNSA. In DNA form, the CDR3 reads TGTGCCAGCAGCCAAAGGGAGACGGATAACTATGGCTACACCTTC. It translates to CASSQRETDNYGYTF.

This chain joins TRBV19 and TRBJ2-7; 7 nucleotides align to TRBD2. The germline V gene has CDR1 LNHDA and CDR2 SQIVND (reference sequence). This CDR3 has 18 amino acids. V lost 5 bases, J lost 0 bases, and 16 bases stayed unmatched. The CDR3 protein is CASSRSVGGTWSSYEQYF. The CDR3 bases are TGTGCCAGTAGTCGTTCCGTGGGGGGGACGTGGAGCTCCTACGAGCAGTACTTC.

This clone appeared a few times. The chain joins TRBV21-1 to TRBJ2-2; TRBD2 was called by the table and not checked on the DNA. TRBV21-1 is a pseudogene segment. This CDR3 is 16 amino acids long. In DNA, the CDR3 is TGTGCCAGCAGCAAAGCGGGGCGGGGGAACACCGGGGAGCTGTTTTTT. It codes for CASSKAGRGNTGELFF.

The CDR3 region is CASSGEGEKLFF. In DNA form, the CDR3 reads TGCGCCAGCAGTGGAGAAGGAGAAAAACTGTTTTTT. The chain recombines TRBV10-1 with TRBJ1-4; no firm D call. Per germline, CDR1 WNHNN and CDR2 SYGVQD (reference sequence). The CDR3 sequence is 12 residues long. V was pared by 4 bases and J by 8 bases, with 8 bases between.

In this sample, this clone turned up a few times. The V and J genes are TRBV6-5 and TRBJ1-3; D might be TRBD1 (6 bases). The V end lost 0 bases, the J end lost 6 bases, and 9 bases lay between the germline ends. The germline CDR1 and CDR2 sequences are MNHEY and SVGAGI. The CDR3 length is 14 residues. CDR3 bases: TGTGCCAGCAGTTACTCGAGGGGACAAAACACCATATATTTT. Translation: CASSYSRGQNTIYF.